The 16 T cell receptor beta chains reported below all come from one sample, sequenced in a study of blood T cell repertoires in COVID-19. Sequencing used immunoSEQ multiplex PCR; TCRdb keeps in-frame clones, though not all of them. The data show around 230,000 clones, with more than 85% seen just once and roughly 0.7% held by the top ten. Material: peripheral blood. Every receptor here comes from a man aged 35 to 55 with acute or convalescent COVID-19.

The chain carries TRBV15 and TRBJ2-5; 7 bases map to TRBD1. The V gene end was trimmed by 1 base and the J gene end by 5 bases; junction bases not matched to a gene: 13. This CDR3 is built from 17 residues. Germline V gene data show CDR1 as LNHNV and CDR2 as YYDKDF (reference sequence). The CDR3 is CATSRVPPGQGDETQYF. CDR3 nucleotide sequence: TGTGCCACCAGCAGAGTCCCACCGGGCCAGGGGGACGAGACCCAGTACTTC.

This clone was recorded once. The CDR3 bases are TGCGCCAGCAGCCGGCGGGGTGTTGGAACCTACGAGCAGTACTTC. This gives the protein CASSRRGVGTYEQYF. The V gene is TRBV5-1, the J gene TRBJ2-7; D possibly corresponds to TRBD2 (6 bases). V was trimmed by 4 bases and J by 2 bases, leaving 16 bases between them. This CDR3 comprises 15 residues. Germline assignment: CDR1 SGHRS and CDR2 YFSETQ.

The V call is TRBV7-2, the J call TRBJ2-7; D is perhaps TRBD1 (5 bases). The ends were cut back, 4 bases at V and 5 bases at J, with 24 bases in the middle. The CDR3 extends over 17 amino acids. Germline loops: CDR1 SGHTA, CDR2 FQGNSA. The CDR3 bases are TGTGCCAGCAGCTCCAGAGCAGGGCGTGTAAAGGCAGACGAGCAGTACTTC. The encoded protein is CASSSRAGRVKADEQYF. The full variable domain, in which reference TRBV7-2 and TRBJ2-7 provide the parts outside the CDR3, is GAGVSQSPSNKVTEKGKDVELRCDPISGHTALYWYRQSLGQGLEFLIYFQGNSAPDKSGLPSDRFSAERTGGSVSTLTIQRTQQEDSAVYLCASSSRAGRVKADEQYFGPGTRLTVT.

This sequence joins TRBV29-1 and TRBJ1-3; D possibly corresponds to TRBD1 (6 bases). Per the germline V gene, CDR1 is SQVTM and CDR2 is ANQGSEA. CDR3 length: 17 amino acids. Trimming left V 7 bases short and J 0 bases short, with 22 bases between. The CDR3 DNA reads TGCAGCGATCGACCGGGACACGTATCGAGCTCTGGAAACACCATATATTTT. This codes for CSDRPGHVSSSGNTIYF.

This chain uses TRBV28 with TRBJ2-1; TRBD2 matches at 11 bases. The CDR3 loop spans 14 amino acids. Germline assignment: CDR1 MDHEN and CDR2 SYDVKM. J gave up 8 bases and V 10 bases, and 10 bases lay outside the gene matches. In DNA, the CDR3 is TGTGCCACTCAGAGAGGGGGACTAGCGGATGAGCAGTTCTTC. Residues: CATQRGGLADEQFF. Full variable domain (outside the CDR3, taken from reference TRBV28 and TRBJ2-1): DVKVTQSSRYLVKRTGEKVFLECVQDMDHENMFWYRQDPGLGLRLIYFSYDVKMKEKGDIPEGYSVSREKKERFSLILESASTNQTSMYLCATQRGGLADEQFFGPGTRLTVL.

CDR3 bases: TGCGCCAGCAGCTTGCGGGACAGCTACAATGAGCAGTTCTTC. Encoded protein: CASSLRDSYNEQFF. The chain combines TRBV5-1 with TRBJ2-1; the match to TRBD1 covers 7 bases. J was trimmed by 3 bases and V by 1 base; bases with no gene match: 1. Germline CDR1 is SGHRS and CDR2 is YFSETQ. This CDR3 is 14 amino acids long. The full variable domain, with the rest looked up from reference TRBV5-1 and TRBJ2-1, is KAGVTQTPRYLIKTRGQQVTLSCSPISGHRSVSWYQQTPGQGLQFLFEYFSETQRNKGNFPGRFSGRQFSNSRSEMNVSTLELGDSALYLCASSLRDSYNEQFFGPGTRLTVL.

The gene calls are TRBV5-1 and TRBJ2-4; 8 nucleotides align to TRBD2. J lost 5 bases, V lost 4 bases, and 14 bases had no gene match. Germline V gives CDR1 SGHRS, CDR2 YFSETQ. The CDR3 extends over 17 amino acids. The CDR3 loop reads CASSPRAAGGLENIQYF. The CDR3, as DNA: TGCGCCAGCAGCCCGCGAGCCGCGGGAGGATTGGAAAACATTCAGTACTTC.

This chain joins TRBV2 and TRBJ1-4; D uncertain. The CDR3 length is 16 residues. Germline V gene data show CDR1 as SNHLY and CDR2 as FYNNEI. The ends were cut back, 2 bases at V and 0 bases at J, with 10 bases in the middle. The CDR3 reads CASSELQASTNEKLFF. The DNA for the CDR3 is TGTGCCAGCAGTGAATTGCAGGCTTCAACTAATGAAAAACTGTTTTTT.

The V call is TRBV3-1 (or the pseudogene TRBV3-2), the J call TRBJ1-2, with D perhaps matching TRBD1 (6 bases). Germline V gives CDR1 LGHDT, CDR2 YNNKEL (reference sequence). The CDR3 contains 13 residues. Trimming pared 4 bases from V and 4 bases from J, leaving 10 bases between. The CDR3 DNA reads TGTGCCAGCAGCCTCGGGGGGCTCTATGGCTACACCTTC. This codes for CASSLGGLYGYTF.

The V call is TRBV9, the J call TRBJ2-7; a possible D gene is TRBD2 (5 bases). Per germline, CDR1 SGDLS and CDR2 YYNGEE. The CDR3 is 15 residues long. Trimming left V 0 bases short and J 0 bases short, with 10 bases between. CDR3 coding DNA: TGTGCCAGCAGCGTAGCAGGCGGACTCTCCTACGAGCAGTACTTC. It codes for CASSVAGGLSYEQYF. Together with reference TRBV9 and TRBJ2-7, the CDR3 gives the full variable domain: DSGVTQTPKHLITATGQRVTLRCSPRSGDLSVYWYQQSLDQGLQFLIQYYNGEERAKGNILERFSAQQFPDLHSELNLSSLELGDSALYFCASSVAGGLSYEQYFGPGTRLTVT.

The chain links TRBV7-9 to TRBJ2-1; tentative D call: TRBD2 (6 bases). The V gene lost 8 bases and the J gene lost 6 bases, with 17 bases spanning the gap. The CDR3 consists of 14 residues. Germline V gene data show CDR1 as SEHNR and CDR2 as FQNEAQ (reference sequence). The CDR3 DNA sequence: TGTGCCAGCGGGGGGACCTTTGGGCGCAATGAGCAGTTCTTC. Its protein product is CASGGTFGRNEQFF.

The chain joins TRBV7-9 to TRBJ1-1, with D possibly TRBD1 on 5 matching bases. The germline gives CDR1 SEHNR, CDR2 FQNEAQ (reference sequence). Trimming left V 4 bases short and J 1 base short, with 19 bases between. The CDR3 totals 17 residues. This CDR3 is CASSSSFTGQGNTEAFF. As DNA, the CDR3 is TGTGCCAGCAGCTCCAGCTTTACTGGGCAGGGGAACACTGAAGCTTTCTTT.

This clone was counted between two and nine times. This chain links TRBV11-2 with TRBJ2-3, with D perhaps matching TRBD2 (6 bases). CDR1 is SGHAT, CDR2 FQNNGV, per germline. V lost 5 bases, J lost 1 base, and 16 bases lay in between. The CDR3 covers 16 residues. CDR3 in amino acids: CASSPPGLVGTDTQYF. The CDR3 coding sequence is TGTGCCAGCAGCCCTCCGGGACTGGTTGGCACAGATACGCAGTATTTT.

The chain couples TRBV4-2 to TRBJ2-5; a possible D gene is TRBD2 (5 bases). Germline CDR1 is LGHNA and CDR2 is YNFKEQ. The CDR3 is 15 amino acids. Trimming took 4 bases from V and 5 from J, leaving 17 bases between them. CDR3 sequence (DNA): TGTGCCAGCAGCCCGAGGGTTGATGCGCGGGAGACCCAGTACTTC. It yields the protein CASSPRVDARETQYF.

The chain couples TRBV4-2 to TRBJ1-1; weak D call: TRBD1 (5 bases). V dropped 0 bases and J dropped 0 bases, with 11 bases sitting between them. Germline assignment: CDR1 LGHNA and CDR2 YNFKEQ. The CDR3 length is 16 residues. Here the CDR3 reads CASSQDLRTMNTEAFF. CDR3 coding DNA: TGTGCCAGCAGCCAAGATCTAAGGACAATGAACACTGAAGCTTTCTTT.

This clone was detected once. The rearrangement uses TRBV5-1 and TRBJ1-1; 10 bases are shared with TRBD1. The germline V gene encodes CDR1 SGHRS and CDR2 YFSETQ. CDR3 length: 16 amino acids. The J segment lost 0 bases and the V segment lost 0 bases, leaving 2 bases of the junction unmatched. The CDR3 region has the DNA TGCGCCAGCAGCTTGGGACAGGGGGCTTTGAACACTGAAGCTTTCTTT. Its protein is CASSLGQGALNTEAFF.